These T cell receptor beta chains were read from a single sample in a study of blood T cell repertoires in COVID-19. Data came from immunoSEQ multiplex PCR; TCRdb stores just in-frame clones and leaves some out. The data contain 200,000 to 300,000 clones, more than 70% of them singletons. Source material: peripheral blood. All receptors derive from a woman in her 50s with acute or convalescent COVID-19. CDR3s include the opening cysteine and the closing phenylalanine or tryptophan. A D gene is named only where the DNA matches it firmly. Size values are once, few and many counts, or a class for expanded clones, and some rows have none.

abundance: NA; d_gene: NA; j_gene: TRBJ2-1; v_gene: TRBV7-2; len: 15; CDR3aa: CASSLLRGNYNEQFF; CDR3nt: TGTGCCAGCAGCTTATTACGCGGCAACTACAATGAGCAGTTCTTC
abundance: NA; d_gene: TRBD2; j_gene: TRBJ2-7; v_gene: TRBV15; len: 14; CDR3aa: CATSSSGLTYEQYF; CDR3nt: TGTGCCACCAGTTCTAGCGGTCTAACCTACGAGCAGTACTTC
abundance: NA; d_gene: TRBD1; j_gene: TRBJ2-7; v_gene: TRBV11-2; len: 14; CDR3aa: CASSLGTGVYEQYF; CDR3nt: TGTGCCAGCAGCTTAGGGACAGGGGTCTACGAGCAGTACTTC
abundance: NA; d_gene: NA; j_gene: TRBJ1-1; v_gene: TRBV18; len: 15; CDR3aa: CASSLPGGLDTEAFF; CDR3nt: TGTGCCAGCTCACTGCCCGGGGGGCTTGACACTGAAGCTTTCTTT
abundance: NA; d_gene: NA; j_gene: TRBJ2-1; v_gene: TRBV28; len: 16; CDR3aa: CASSDLGRRGREEQFF; CDR3nt: TGTGCCAGCAGTGACCTCGGGCGAAGGGGACGGGAGGAGCAGTTCTTC
abundance: once; d_gene: NA; j_gene: TRBJ1-2; v_gene: TRBV6-5; len: 11; CDR3aa: CASRGRYGYTF; CDR3nt: TGTGCCAGCAGGGGGAGGTATGGCTACACCTTC
abundance: NA; d_gene: TRBD2; j_gene: TRBJ2-7; v_gene: TRBV11-2; len: 14; CDR3aa: CASSTTSGAYEQYF; CDR3nt: TGTGCCAGCAGCACCACTAGCGGAGCCTACGAGCAGTACTTC
abundance: NA; d_gene: TRBD1; j_gene: TRBJ2-5; v_gene: TRBV18; len: 13; CDR3aa: CASSRTGGETQYF; CDR3nt: TGTGCCAGCTCACGGACAGGGGGCGAGACCCAGTACTTC
abundance: NA; d_gene: TRBD1; j_gene: TRBJ1-6; v_gene: TRBV7-2; len: 18; CDR3aa: CASSLALLGTGNNSPLHF; CDR3nt: TGTGCCAGCAGCTTAGCGCTGCTAGGGACAGGGAATAATTCACCCCTCCACTTT
abundance: NA; d_gene: TRBD2; j_gene: TRBJ2-7; v_gene: TRBV5-1; len: 16; CDR3aa: CASSHLGGTGTLEQYF; CDR3nt: TGCGCCAGCAGCCATTTGGGAGGGACCGGTACCCTCGAGCAGTACTTC
abundance: few; d_gene: NA; j_gene: TRBJ2-1; v_gene: TRBV5-1; len: 14; CDR3aa: CASSLGDRYNEQFF; CDR3nt: TGCGCCAGCAGCTTGGGCGACAGGTACAATGAGCAGTTCTTC
abundance: once; d_gene: TRBD1; j_gene: TRBJ1-5; v_gene: TRBV5-8; len: 14; CDR3aa: CASSAAGQGVPQHF; CDR3nt: TGTGCCAGCAGCGCGGCGGGACAGGGGGTGCCCCAGCATTTT
abundance: NA; d_gene: TRBD1; j_gene: TRBJ1-2; v_gene: TRBV18; len: 16; CDR3aa: CASSPRDRESVYGYTF; CDR3nt: TGTGCCAGCTCACCCCGGGACAGGGAGAGCGTCTATGGCTACACCTTC
abundance: NA; d_gene: TRBD1; j_gene: TRBJ1-6; v_gene: TRBV2; len: 14; CDR3aa: CASSPGTGDSPLHF; CDR3nt: TGTGCCAGCAGTCCAGGGACAGGGGATTCACCCCTCCACTTT
abundance: few; d_gene: NA; j_gene: TRBJ1-5; v_gene: TRBV2; len: 14; CDR3aa: CASSAGVSNQPQHF; CDR3nt: TGTGCCAGCAGTGCAGGGGTCAGCAATCAGCCCCAGCATTTT
abundance: NA; d_gene: NA; j_gene: TRBJ2-5; v_gene: TRBV9; len: 13; CDR3aa: CASSFSPGETQYF; CDR3nt: TGTGCCAGCAGCTTTAGCCCCGGGGAGACCCAGTACTTC
abundance: NA; d_gene: NA; j_gene: TRBJ1-3; v_gene: TRBV7-2; len: 16; CDR3aa: CASSLVRGAPGNTIYF; CDR3nt: TGTGCCAGCAGCTTAGTTCGGGGGGCTCCGGGAAACACCATATATTTT
abundance: NA; d_gene: TRBD1; j_gene: TRBJ1-6; v_gene: TRBV5-1; len: 16; CDR3aa: CASSTGGADYNSPLHF; CDR3nt: TGCGCCAGCAGTACAGGGGGCGCGGACTATAATTCACCCCTCCACTTT
abundance: NA; d_gene: NA; j_gene: TRBJ1-5; v_gene: TRBV19; len: 15; CDR3aa: CASIRSGISNQPQHF; CDR3nt: TGTGCCAGTATTCGCTCGGGTATCAGCAATCAGCCCCAGCATTTT
abundance: NA; d_gene: TRBD1; j_gene: TRBJ1-1; v_gene: TRBV6-5; len: 13; CDR3aa: CASSRQGRTEAFF; CDR3nt: TGTGCCAGCAGTCGACAGGGAAGGACTGAAGCTTTCTTT
abundance: NA; d_gene: NA; j_gene: TRBJ2-2; v_gene: TRBV4-2; len: 16; CDR3aa: CASSQAPQRNTGELFF; CDR3nt: TGTGCCAGCAGCCAAGCCCCTCAGCGGAACACCGGGGAGCTGTTTTTT
abundance: NA; d_gene: TRBD1; j_gene: TRBJ2-5; v_gene: TRBV5-1; len: 16; CDR3aa: CASSLWGKGGEETQYF; CDR3nt: TGCGCCAGCAGCTTGTGGGGAAAAGGGGGCGAAGAGACCCAGTACTTC
abundance: NA; d_gene: NA; j_gene: TRBJ1-1; v_gene: TRBV6-5; len: 13; CDR3aa: CASRAIMNTEAFF; CDR3nt: TGTGCCAGCAGGGCAATTATGAACACTGAAGCTTTCTTT
abundance: NA; d_gene: TRBD1; j_gene: TRBJ1-1; v_gene: TRBV7-6; len: 16; CDR3aa: CASSLEAGTGFRKAFF; CDR3nt: TGTGCCAGCAGCTTAGAGGCCGGGACAGGGTTTCGGAAAGCTTTCTTT
abundance: NA; d_gene: NA; j_gene: TRBJ2-1; v_gene: TRBV7-2; len: 13; CDR3aa: CASSSQIDSEQFF; CDR3nt: TGTGCCAGCAGCTCCCAAATAGATTCAGAGCAGTTCTTC
abundance: NA; d_gene: TRBD2; j_gene: TRBJ2-5; v_gene: TRBV27; len: 11; CDR3aa: CASTNGGSQYF; CDR3nt: TGTGCCAGCACCAACGGGGGGTCCCAGTACTTC
abundance: few; d_gene: NA; j_gene: TRBJ1-1; v_gene: TRBV28; len: 13; CDR3aa: CASSFLEVTEAFF; CDR3nt: TGTGCCAGCAGTTTTCTGGAGGTAACTGAAGCTTTCTTT
abundance: NA; d_gene: TRBD1; j_gene: TRBJ2-1; v_gene: TRBV24-1; len: 16; CDR3aa: CATSDRDRGTYNEQFF; CDR3nt: TGTGCCACCAGTGACCGGGACAGGGGGACCTACAATGAGCAGTTCTTC
abundance: once; d_gene: TRBD1; j_gene: TRBJ1-5; v_gene: TRBV19; len: 15; CDR3aa: CASRSDRASNQPQHF; CDR3nt: TGTGCCAGTAGATCGGACAGGGCCAGCAATCAGCCCCAGCATTTT
abundance: NA; d_gene: NA; j_gene: TRBJ1-2; v_gene: TRBV28; len: 14; CDR3aa: CASSFKGRGYGYTF; CDR3nt: TGTGCCAGCAGTTTCAAGGGGCGAGGCTATGGCTACACCTTC
abundance: NA; d_gene: TRBD1; j_gene: TRBJ2-3; v_gene: TRBV5-5; len: 14; CDR3aa: CASSPDRDPDTQYF; CDR3nt: TGTGCCAGCAGCCCGGACAGGGACCCAGATACGCAGTATTTT
abundance: NA; d_gene: NA; j_gene: TRBJ2-1; v_gene: TRBV29-1; len: 12; CDR3aa: CSVELSYNEQFF; CDR3nt: TGCAGCGTTGAATTATCCTACAATGAGCAGTTCTTC
abundance: NA; d_gene: NA; j_gene: TRBJ2-1; v_gene: TRBV3-1/TRBV3-2; len: 16; CDR3aa: CASKPEARGLYNEQFF; CDR3nt: TGTGCCAGCAAACCAGAGGCAAGGGGCCTTTACAATGAGCAGTTCTTC
abundance: NA; d_gene: NA; j_gene: TRBJ1-1; v_gene: TRBV6-2/TRBV6-3; len: 16; CDR3aa: CASSYSSGQGGTEAFF; CDR3nt: TGTGCCAGCAGTTACTCGAGTGGGCAGGGAGGCACTGAAGCTTTCTTT
abundance: NA; d_gene: TRBD1; j_gene: TRBJ1-5; v_gene: TRBV6-5; len: 15; CDR3aa: CASSIDRGSNQPQHF; CDR3nt: TGTGCCAGCAGTATCGACAGGGGAAGCAATCAGCCCCAGCATTTT
abundance: NA; d_gene: NA; j_gene: TRBJ2-5; v_gene: TRBV7-7; len: 15; CDR3aa: CASSLGGNRDGTQYF; CDR3nt: TGTGCCAGCAGCTTAGGGGGAAACAGGGATGGGACCCAGTACTTC
abundance: NA; d_gene: TRBD2; j_gene: TRBJ2-5; v_gene: TRBV2; len: 15; CDR3aa: CASSAGLGRGETQYF; CDR3nt: TGTGCCAGCAGTGCTGGACTAGGAAGGGGAGAGACCCAGTACTTC
abundance: NA; d_gene: TRBD2; j_gene: TRBJ2-5; v_gene: TRBV29-1; len: 17; CDR3aa: CSVSGGIASGGQETQYF; CDR3nt: TGCAGCGTTTCAGGCGGGATCGCTAGCGGGGGACAAGAGACCCAGTACTTC
abundance: NA; d_gene: TRBD1; j_gene: TRBJ2-2; v_gene: TRBV2; len: 15; CDR3aa: CASRRDRAGTGELFF; CDR3nt: TGTGCCAGCAGGAGGGACAGGGCTGGCACCGGGGAGCTGTTTTTT
abundance: NA; d_gene: TRBD2; j_gene: TRBJ2-7; v_gene: TRBV5-1; len: 17; CDR3aa: CASSLTLLAGAVYEQYF; CDR3nt: TGCGCCAGCAGCTTGACCCTCCTAGCGGGAGCCGTATACGAGCAGTACTTC
abundance: NA; d_gene: TRBD1; j_gene: TRBJ1-3; v_gene: TRBV7-2; len: 14; CDR3aa: CASTRQGSGNTIYF; CDR3nt: TGTGCCAGCACCAGACAGGGCTCCGGAAACACCATATATTTT
abundance: NA; d_gene: NA; j_gene: TRBJ2-2; v_gene: TRBV6-5; len: 13; CDR3aa: CASSWGQTGELFF; CDR3nt: TGTGCCAGCAGTTGGGGCCAGACCGGGGAGCTGTTTTTT
abundance: NA; d_gene: NA; j_gene: TRBJ1-2; v_gene: TRBV29-1; len: 14; CDR3aa: CSVEKGVGNYGYTF; CDR3nt: TGCAGCGTTGAAAAGGGGGTGGGGAACTATGGCTACACCTTC
abundance: NA; d_gene: NA; j_gene: TRBJ2-5; v_gene: TRBV21-1; len: 14; CDR3aa: CASSPPRGRETQYF; CDR3nt: TGTGCCAGCAGCCCCCCGCGGGGGCGAGAGACCCAGTACTTC
abundance: NA; d_gene: TRBD2; j_gene: TRBJ2-2; v_gene: TRBV27; len: 15; CDR3aa: CASSLLAGVSGELFF; CDR3nt: TGTGCCAGCAGTTTACTAGCGGGAGTTTCCGGGGAGCTGTTTTTT
abundance: NA; d_gene: TRBD1; j_gene: TRBJ2-5; v_gene: TRBV7-8; len: 15; CDR3aa: CASRNGQANQETQYF; CDR3nt: TGTGCCAGCAGAAATGGACAGGCGAACCAAGAGACCCAGTACTTC
abundance: NA; d_gene: TRBD1; j_gene: TRBJ1-5; v_gene: TRBV29-1; len: 13; CDR3aa: CSVMDRVNQPQHF; CDR3nt: TGCAGCGTTATGGACAGGGTCAATCAGCCCCAGCATTTT
abundance: NA; d_gene: TRBD2; j_gene: TRBJ2-7; v_gene: TRBV18; len: 15; CDR3aa: CASSPREGSSYEQYF; CDR3nt: TGTGCCAGCTCACCCAGGGAGGGTAGCTCCTACGAGCAGTACTTC
abundance: NA; d_gene: NA; j_gene: TRBJ2-7; v_gene: TRBV4-2; len: 12; CDR3aa: CASSRGQSEQYF; CDR3nt: TGTGCCAGCAGCCGCGGACAGTCCGAGCAGTACTTC
abundance: NA; d_gene: NA; j_gene: TRBJ2-3; v_gene: TRBV29-1; len: 12; CDR3aa: CSVERVRGTQYF; CDR3nt: TGCAGCGTTGAACGAGTTCGGGGGACGCAGTATTTT
abundance: NA; d_gene: NA; j_gene: TRBJ2-2; v_gene: TRBV7-2; len: 16; CDR3aa: CASSPRQAANTGELFF; CDR3nt: TGTGCCAGCAGCCCCAGACAGGCAGCAAACACCGGGGAGCTGTTTTTT
abundance: NA; d_gene: NA; j_gene: TRBJ2-3; v_gene: TRBV9; len: 12; CDR3aa: CASSPARDTQYF; CDR3nt: TGTGCCAGCAGCCCCGCTAGAGATACGCAGTATTTT